A selection of T cell receptor beta chains follows, all from one sample in a study of CD8 T cells in Susac syndrome. Each CDR3 protein is one row after TCRdb ran MiXCR on the immunoSEQ multiplex PCR reads. The table includes 150,000 to 200,000 distinct CDR3 sequences, about 94% detected once. Sequencing was performed on CD4+ T cells from PBMCs. The receptors originated from a human donor in good health. CDR3s include the opening cysteine and the closing phenylalanine or tryptophan. Fields, in order: V gene, J gene, clone size, D gene, CDR3 DNA, CDR3 protein. D genes are given only for firm matches. Not all rows give a size; the values are once, few, many and, for expanded clones, a class.

TRBV29-1,TRBJ1-2,-,-,TGCAGCGCTGGACAGCCGTTTACCTATGGCTACACCTTC,CSAGQPFTYGYTF
TRBV15,TRBJ2-3,once,-,TGTGCCACCAGCAGAGGTGGGGGAGTCGCAGATACGCAGTATTTT,CATSRGGGVADTQYF
TRBV29-1,TRBJ2-1,-,-,TGCAGCGCCGTGGGGGGGGCGTCCTACAATGAGCAGTTCTTC,CSAVGGASYNEQFF
TRBV4-2,TRBJ2-3,-,TRBD2,TGTGCCAGCAGCCAAGATAGCCTAGCGGGGATCACAGATACGCAGTATTTT,CASSQDSLAGITDTQYF
TRBV20-1,TRBJ2-5,few,-,TGCAGTGCCCGGACGGACCAAGAGACCCAGTACTTC,CSARTDQETQYF
TRBV3-1,TRBJ1-5,-,TRBD1,TGTGCCAGCAGCCACCGAAGATTGACAGGGCTAAGACCCCAGCATTTT,CASSHRRLTGLRPQHF
TRBV19,TRBJ2-6,-,-,TGTGCCAGTACCCGGGCGGGAAACTCTGGGGCCAACGTCCTGACTTTC,CASTRAGNSGANVLTF
TRBV2,TRBJ1-5,-,TRBD1,TGTGCCAGCAGGAGGGACAGCTTCTATAGCAATCAGCCCCAGCATTTT,CASRRDSFYSNQPQHF
TRBV7-9,TRBJ1-5,-,TRBD1,TGTGCCAGCAGCGCTGGACAGGGGGCAAGTCAGCCCCAGCATTTT,CASSAGQGASQPQHF
TRBV20-1,TRBJ2-3,-,TRBD2,TGCAGTGCTCCCCAGCGGGGGGGCCTAGATACGCAGTATTTT,CSAPQRGGLDTQYF
TRBV14,TRBJ2-7,-,-,TGTGCCAGCAGCCACTCCATTTACGAGCAGTACTTC,CASSHSIYEQYF
TRBV28,TRBJ2-5,-,-,TGTGCCAGCAGTCCCTACGACAACCAAGAGACCCAGTACTTC,CASSPYDNQETQYF
TRBV18,TRBJ1-5,-,-,TGTGCCAGCTCATCAGGCCGTAATAGCAATCAGCCCCAGCATTTT,CASSSGRNSNQPQHF
TRBV7-2,TRBJ2-3,-,-,TGTGCCAGCAGCCCCCTTTGGACGGATACGCAGTATTTT,CASSPLWTDTQYF
TRBV30,TRBJ1-1,-,-,TGTGCCTGGAGTGTACTCGGGGGCACTGAAGCTTTCTTT,CAWSVLGGTEAFF
TRBV6-2/TRBV6-3,TRBJ1-5,-,-,TGTGCCAGCAGTTTACCGGGACTCAATCAGCCCCAGCATTTT,CASSLPGLNQPQHF
TRBV10-3,TRBJ2-7,-,-,TGTGCCATCAGCACAGTTTCCTACGAGCAGTACTTC,CAISTVSYEQYF
TRBV6-5,TRBJ2-3,-,-,TGTGCCAGCAGTTCCCCACTGGGAGATACGCCCTATTTT,CASSSPLGDTPYF
TRBV5-6,TRBJ2-5,-,TRBD1,TGTGCCAGCAGCTCCCACCGGACAGGGGGAAAGACCCAGTACTTC,CASSSHRTGGKTQYF
TRBV9,TRBJ2-5,-,-,TGTGCCAGCAGCGAACAGGCAGGGACCCAGTACTTC,CASSEQAGTQYF
TRBV12-3/TRBV12-4,TRBJ2-6,-,-,TGTGCCAGCCGGAAGTCTGGGGCCAACGTCCTGACTTTC,CASRKSGANVLTF
TRBV28,TRBJ1-1,-,-,TGTGCCAGCAGTTTATCCGGGAACACTGAAGCTTTCTTT,CASSLSGNTEAFF
TRBV29-1,TRBJ2-3,-,TRBD2,TGCAGCGTTGGCGGGGGGACCGGCGGGAGGCCAGATACGCAGTATTTT,CSVGGGTGGRPDTQYF
TRBV27,TRBJ1-2,once,-,TGTGCCAGCAGTTTATCCCCGAACTATGGCTACACCTTC,CASSLSPNYGYTF
TRBV7-2,TRBJ1-1,once,-,TGTGCCAGCAGCGTAGGGCCTCCGGGACAAAGGGAAACTGAAGCTTTCTTT,CASSVGPPGQRETEAFF
TRBV27,TRBJ2-1,-,-,TGTGCCAGCAGTTTATCGCCCGGCAACAATGAGCAGTTCTTC,CASSLSPGNNEQFF
TRBV29-1,TRBJ2-1,-,-,TGCAGCGTTGAGGTGGGAAAGGGAGGATCCTACAATGAGCAGTTCTTC,CSVEVGKGGSYNEQFF
TRBV4-1,TRBJ2-7,-,-,TGCGCCAGCAGCCAAGAATCGGGATCCTTTGGCCAAGAGCAGTACTTC,CASSQESGSFGQEQYF
TRBV9,TRBJ2-3,-,-,TGTGCCAGCAGCGTCACTTCCCGCACAGATACGCAGTATTTT,CASSVTSRTDTQYF
TRBV28,TRBJ2-7,-,-,TGTGCCAGCAGTTTATCTCGCGGGGCTTTCGAGCAGTACTTC,CASSLSRGAFEQYF
TRBV9,TRBJ2-1,-,-,TGTGCCAGCAGCACGGACCCATTATACAATGAGCAGTTCTTC,CASSTDPLYNEQFF
TRBV5-4,TRBJ2-3,once,-,TGTGCCAGCAGCCCCACCGGGATTCGTAGCACAGATACGCAGTATTTT,CASSPTGIRSTDTQYF
TRBV23-1,TRBJ1-2,-,-,TGCGCCAGCAGTCGTAGGGCAAGTCGCTACGGCTACACCTTC,CASSRRASRYGYTF
TRBV29-1,TRBJ2-6,-,-,TGCAGCGTTGCCTCCTCTGGGGCCAACGTCCTGACTTTC,CSVASSGANVLTF
TRBV4-3,TRBJ1-2,once,-,TGCGCCAGCAGCCAAGACTCTCGAGAGGGGCTGATCGGCTACACCTTC,CASSQDSREGLIGYTF